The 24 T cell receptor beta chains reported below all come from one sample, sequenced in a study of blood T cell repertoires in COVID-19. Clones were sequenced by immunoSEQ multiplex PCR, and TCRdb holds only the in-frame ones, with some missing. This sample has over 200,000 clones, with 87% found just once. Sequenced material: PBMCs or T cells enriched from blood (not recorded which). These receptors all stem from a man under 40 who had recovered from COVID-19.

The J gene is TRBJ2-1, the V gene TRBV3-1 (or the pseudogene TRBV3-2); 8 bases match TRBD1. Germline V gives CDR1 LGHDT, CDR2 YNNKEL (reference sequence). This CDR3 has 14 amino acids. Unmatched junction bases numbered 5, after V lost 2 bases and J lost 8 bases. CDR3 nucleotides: TGTGCCAGCAGCCAAACCGGACAGGGCTATGAGCAGTTCTTC. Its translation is CASSQTGQGYEQFF.

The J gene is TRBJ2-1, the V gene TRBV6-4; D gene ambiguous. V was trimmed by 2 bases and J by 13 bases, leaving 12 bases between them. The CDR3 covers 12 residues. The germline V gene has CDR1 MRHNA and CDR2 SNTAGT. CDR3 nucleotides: TGTGCCAGCAGTGACGCCTCAATGAGACAGTTCTTC. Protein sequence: CASSDASMRQFF.

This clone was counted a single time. The CDR3 DNA follows: TGTGCCAGCAGTTTAGGGCAGGGCCTAATATATGGCTACACCTTC. Translated: CASSLGQGLIYGYTF. This chain uses TRBV28 with TRBJ1-2, with a tentative D call TRBD1 (5 bases). Trimming pared 2 bases from V and 5 bases from J, leaving 15 bases between. The CDR3 covers 15 residues. Germline V gene data show CDR1 as MDHEN and CDR2 as SYDVKM.

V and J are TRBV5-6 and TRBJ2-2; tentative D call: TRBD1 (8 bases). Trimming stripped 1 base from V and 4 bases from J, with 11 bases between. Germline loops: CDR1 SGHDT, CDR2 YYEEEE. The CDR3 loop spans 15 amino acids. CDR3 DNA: TGTGCCAGCAGCTTGACAGGGGGGGCCACCGGGGAGCTGTTTTTT. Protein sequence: CASSLTGGATGELFF. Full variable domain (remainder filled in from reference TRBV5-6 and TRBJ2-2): DAGVTQSPTHLIKTRGQQVTLRCSPKSGHDTVSWYQQALGQGPQFIFQYYEEEERQRGNFPDRFSGHQFPNYSSELNVNALLLGDSALYLCASSLTGGATGELFFGEGSRLTVL.

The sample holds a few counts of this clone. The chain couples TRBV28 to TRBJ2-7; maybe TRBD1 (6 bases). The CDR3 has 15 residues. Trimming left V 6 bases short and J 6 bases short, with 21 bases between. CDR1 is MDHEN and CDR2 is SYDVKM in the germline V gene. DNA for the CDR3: TGTGCCAGCAGCCCCCGACGGGACACCAACCTCGAGCAGTACTTC. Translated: CASSPRRDTNLEQYF.

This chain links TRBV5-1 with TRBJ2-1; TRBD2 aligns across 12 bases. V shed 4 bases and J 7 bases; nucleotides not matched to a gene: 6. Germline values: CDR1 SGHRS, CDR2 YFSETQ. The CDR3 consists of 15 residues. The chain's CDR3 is CASSLTSGGKNEQFF. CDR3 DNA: TGCGCCAGCAGCCTTACTAGCGGGGGGAAGAATGAGCAGTTCTTC.

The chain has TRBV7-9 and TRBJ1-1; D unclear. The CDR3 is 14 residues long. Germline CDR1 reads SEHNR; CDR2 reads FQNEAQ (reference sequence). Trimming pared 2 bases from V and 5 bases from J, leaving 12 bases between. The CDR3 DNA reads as TGTGCCAGCAGCTTATCTCGGGATTATACTGAAGCTTTCTTT. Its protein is CASSLSRDYTEAFF. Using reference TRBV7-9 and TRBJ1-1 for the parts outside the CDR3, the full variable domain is DTGVSQNPRHKITKRGQNVTFRCDPISEHNRLYWYRQTLGQGPEFLTYFQNEAQLEKSRLLSDRFSAERPKGSFSTLEIQRTEQGDSAMYLCASSLSRDYTEAFFGQGTRLTVV.

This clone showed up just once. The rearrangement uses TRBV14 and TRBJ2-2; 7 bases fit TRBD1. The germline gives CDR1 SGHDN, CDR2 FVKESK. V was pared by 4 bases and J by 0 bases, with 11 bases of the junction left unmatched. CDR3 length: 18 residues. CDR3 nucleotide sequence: TGTGCCAGCAGCCTGAAATTTCAGGGGGATGCGAACACCGGGGAGCTGTTTTTT. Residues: CASSLKFQGDANTGELFF.

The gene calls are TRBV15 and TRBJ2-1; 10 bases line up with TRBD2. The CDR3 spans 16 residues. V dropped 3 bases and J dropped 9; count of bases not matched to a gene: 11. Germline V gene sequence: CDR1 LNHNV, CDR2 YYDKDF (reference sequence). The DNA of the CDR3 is TGTGCCACCAGCAGGGAAAGCGGGAGGGCCCTCATTGAGCAGTTCTTC. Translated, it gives CATSRESGRALIEQFF.

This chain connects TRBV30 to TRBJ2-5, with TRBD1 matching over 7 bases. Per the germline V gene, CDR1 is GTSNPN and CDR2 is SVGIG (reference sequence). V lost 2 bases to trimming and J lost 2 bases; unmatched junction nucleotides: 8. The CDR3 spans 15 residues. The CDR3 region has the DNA TGTGCCTGGAGTCCCGGGACAGTTAGTCAAGAGACCCAGTACTTC. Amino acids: CAWSPGTVSQETQYF.

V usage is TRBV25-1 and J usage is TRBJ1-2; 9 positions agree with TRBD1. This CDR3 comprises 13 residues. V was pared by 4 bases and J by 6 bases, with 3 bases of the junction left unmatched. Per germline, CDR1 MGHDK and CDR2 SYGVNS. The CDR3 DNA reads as TGTGCCAGCAGTGGAAACAGGGGGCATGGCTACACCTTC. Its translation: CASSGNRGHGYTF.

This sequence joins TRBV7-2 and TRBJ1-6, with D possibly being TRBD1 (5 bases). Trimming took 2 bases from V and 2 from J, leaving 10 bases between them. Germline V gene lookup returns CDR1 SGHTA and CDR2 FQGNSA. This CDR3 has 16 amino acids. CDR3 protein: CASSLNRFPYNSPLHF. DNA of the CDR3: TGTGCCAGCAGCTTAAACAGGTTCCCCTATAATTCACCCCTCCACTTT. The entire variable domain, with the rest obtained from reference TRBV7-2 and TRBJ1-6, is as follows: GAGVSQSPSNKVTEKGKDVELRCDPISGHTALYWYRQSLGQGLEFLIYFQGNSAPDKSGLPSDRFSAERTGGSVSTLTIQRTQQEDSAVYLCASSLNRFPYNSPLHFGNGTRLTVT.

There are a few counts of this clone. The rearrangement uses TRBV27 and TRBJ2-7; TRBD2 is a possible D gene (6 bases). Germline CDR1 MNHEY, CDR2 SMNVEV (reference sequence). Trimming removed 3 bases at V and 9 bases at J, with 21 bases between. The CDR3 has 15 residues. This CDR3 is CASSFFFGTESAQYF. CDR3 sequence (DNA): TGTGCCAGCAGTTTTTTCTTCGGGACTGAGTCTGCGCAGTACTTC.

The CDR3 sequence: CASRTTGVYTEAFF. CDR3 DNA sequence: TGTGCCAGCAGGACAACAGGGGTATACACTGAAGCTTTCTTT. V is TRBV5-5 and J is TRBJ1-1; 7 bases are shared with TRBD1. Germline CDR1 reads SGHKS; CDR2 reads YYEKEE (reference sequence). J lost 3 bases, V lost 5 bases, and 7 bases had no gene match. The CDR3 extends over 14 amino acids.

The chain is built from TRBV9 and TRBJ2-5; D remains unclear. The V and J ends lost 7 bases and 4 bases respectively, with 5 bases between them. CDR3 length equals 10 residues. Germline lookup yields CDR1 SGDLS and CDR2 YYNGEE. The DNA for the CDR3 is TGTGCCAGCTCAGGAGAGACCCAGTACTTC. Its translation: CASSGETQYF. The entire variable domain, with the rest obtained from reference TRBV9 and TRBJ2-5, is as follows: DSGVTQTPKHLITATGQRVTLRCSPRSGDLSVYWYQQSLDQGLQFLIQYYNGEERAKGNILERFSAQQFPDLHSELNLSSLELGDSALYFCASSGETQYFGPGTRLLVL.

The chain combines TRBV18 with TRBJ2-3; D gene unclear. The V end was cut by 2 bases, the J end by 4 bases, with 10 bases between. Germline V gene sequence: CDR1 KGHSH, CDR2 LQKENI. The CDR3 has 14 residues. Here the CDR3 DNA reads TGTGCCAGCTCACCAAGCCTAGAGGCAGATACGCAGTATTTT. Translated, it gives CASSPSLEADTQYF.

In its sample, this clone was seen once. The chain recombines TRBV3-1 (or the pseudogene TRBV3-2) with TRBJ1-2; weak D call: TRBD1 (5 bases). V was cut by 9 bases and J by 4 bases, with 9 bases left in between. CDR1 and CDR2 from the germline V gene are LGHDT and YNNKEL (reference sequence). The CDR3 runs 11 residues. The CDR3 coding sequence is TGTGCCAGTCAGGGTGGCTATGGCTACACCTTC. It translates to CASQGGYGYTF.

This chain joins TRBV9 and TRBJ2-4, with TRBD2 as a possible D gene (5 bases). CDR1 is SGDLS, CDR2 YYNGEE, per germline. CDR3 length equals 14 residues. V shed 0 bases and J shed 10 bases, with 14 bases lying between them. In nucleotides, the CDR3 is TGTGCCAGCAGCGTAGCCGGGAAGTCCCTGATTCAGTACTTC. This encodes CASSVAGKSLIQYF. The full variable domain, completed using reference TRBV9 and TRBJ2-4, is DSGVTQTPKHLITATGQRVTLRCSPRSGDLSVYWYQQSLDQGLQFLIQYYNGEERAKGNILERFSAQQFPDLHSELNLSSLELGDSALYFCASSVAGKSLIQYFGAGTRLSVL.

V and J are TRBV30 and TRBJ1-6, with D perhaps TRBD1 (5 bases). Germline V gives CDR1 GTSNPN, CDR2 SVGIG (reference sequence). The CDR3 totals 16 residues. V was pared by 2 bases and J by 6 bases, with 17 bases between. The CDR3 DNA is TGTGCCTGGAGTAGCAGGGACTCACTACCTAATTCACCCCTCCACTTT. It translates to CAWSSRDSLPNSPLHF.

DNA of the CDR3: TGTGCCAGCAGCGTGGGACAGACAAATGAAAAACTGTTTTTT. Translation: CASSVGQTNEKLFF. The chain combines TRBV5-4 with TRBJ1-4, with 7 bases matching TRBD1. CDR3 length: 14 amino acids. J gave up 5 bases and V 4 bases, and 5 bases lay outside the gene matches. Germline V lookup: CDR1 SGHNT, CDR2 YYREEE (reference sequence).

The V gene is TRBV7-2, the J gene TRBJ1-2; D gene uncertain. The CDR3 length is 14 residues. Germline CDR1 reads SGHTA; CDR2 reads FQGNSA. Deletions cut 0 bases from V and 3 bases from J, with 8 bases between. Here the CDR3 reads CASSLAITDYGYTF. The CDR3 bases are TGTGCCAGCAGCTTAGCGATTACAGACTATGGCTACACCTTC.

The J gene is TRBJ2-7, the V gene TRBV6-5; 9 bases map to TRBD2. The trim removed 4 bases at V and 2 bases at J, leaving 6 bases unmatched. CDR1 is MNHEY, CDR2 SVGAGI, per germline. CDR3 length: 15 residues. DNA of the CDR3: TGTGCCAGCAGTTCGCCCGGGACTAGCACCTACGAGCAGTACTTC. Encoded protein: CASSSPGTSTYEQYF.

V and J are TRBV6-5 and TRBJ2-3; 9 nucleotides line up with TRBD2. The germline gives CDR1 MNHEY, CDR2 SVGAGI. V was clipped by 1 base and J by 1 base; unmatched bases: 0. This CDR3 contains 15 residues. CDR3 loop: CASSYLAGGTDTQYF. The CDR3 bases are TGTGCCAGCAGTTACTTAGCGGGGGGCACAGATACGCAGTATTTT.

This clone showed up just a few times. The CDR3, as DNA: TGCGCCAGCAGGCCCGGGGAGAATGAGCAGTTCTTC. This translates into CASRPGENEQFF. The V and J genes are TRBV5-1 and TRBJ2-1; possible D gene TRBD2, 5 bases. CDR1 is SGHRS and CDR2 is YFSETQ in the germline V gene. Between the trimmed V and J ends, which lost 5 bases and 7 bases, there was a span of 10 bases. This CDR3 is built from 12 residues.